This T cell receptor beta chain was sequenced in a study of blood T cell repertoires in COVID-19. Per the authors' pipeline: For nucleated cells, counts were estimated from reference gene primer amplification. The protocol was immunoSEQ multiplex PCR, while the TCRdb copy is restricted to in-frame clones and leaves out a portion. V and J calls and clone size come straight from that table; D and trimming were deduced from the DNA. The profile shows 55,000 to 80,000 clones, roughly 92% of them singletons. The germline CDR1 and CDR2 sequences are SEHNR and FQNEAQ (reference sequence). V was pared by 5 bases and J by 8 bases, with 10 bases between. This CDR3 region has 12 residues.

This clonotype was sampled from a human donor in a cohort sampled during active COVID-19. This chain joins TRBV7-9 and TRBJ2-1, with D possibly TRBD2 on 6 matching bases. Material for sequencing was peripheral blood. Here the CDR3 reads CASSPPGDEQFF. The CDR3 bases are TGTGCCAGCAGCCCTCCGGGGGATGAGCAGTTCTTC.